This T cell receptor beta chain was observed in a study of blood T cell repertoires in COVID-19. About the research overall: In each case, the material was cDNA or gDNA derived from T cells, B-cell-depleted T cells, or PBMCs.

In the authors' workflow: Amplification from reference gene primers served as the basis for estimated nucleated cell counts. Clones were read by immunoSEQ multiplex PCR, and TCRdb kept only the in-frame ones, dropping some. Clone size and V and J calls were adopted from that table, with D and trimming inferred from the DNA. The sample records about 56,000 clones, roughly 90% being singletons. The length of the CDR3 is 12 residues. After removal of 7 bases from V and 5 bases from J, the junction contained 5 bases not matched to a gene. Germline V gives CDR1 SGHRS, CDR2 YFSETQ. Sequenced material: peripheral blood. The clonotype originates from a man in his forties or fifties with active COVID-19. This chain links TRBV5-1 with TRBJ1-2; 7 bases are shared with TRBD1. The CDR3 DNA reads as TGCGCCAGCGCCAGGGGGACTTATGGCTACACCTTC. It specifies CASARGTYGYTF. Full variable domain (rest looked up from reference TRBV5-1 and TRBJ1-2): KAGVTQTPRYLIKTRGQQVTLSCSPISGHRSVSWYQQTPGQGLQFLFEYFSETQRNKGNFPGRFSGRQFSNSRSEMNVSTLELGDSALYLCASARGTYGYTFGSGTRLTVV.